The 26 T cell receptor beta chains presented below share a single source sample, sequenced in a study of blood T cell repertoires in COVID-19. Assay used: immunoSEQ multiplex PCR; TCRdb lists only in-frame clones, some missing. The profile shows a few hundred thousand clones, around 90% of them singletons. The sequenced sample was peripheral blood. The receptors were sampled from a young man with active or convalescent COVID-19.

The chain is built from TRBV7-7 and TRBJ2-1, with D perhaps matching TRBD2 (6 bases). V lost 5 bases to trimming and J lost 6 bases, with 17 bases between them. Per the germline V gene, CDR1 is SSHAT and CDR2 is FNYEAQ (reference sequence). This CDR3 comprises 15 residues. CDR3 bases: TGTGCCAGCAGCCCCGGCATTGCGGGGAGCAATGAGCAGTTCTTC. This translates into CASSPGIAGSNEQFF.

The V gene is TRBV6-6, the J gene TRBJ1-1; no reliable D call. The ends were cut back, 7 bases at V and 0 bases at J, with 9 bases in the middle. In germline, CDR1 is MNHNY, CDR2 SVGAGI (reference sequence). This CDR3 comprises 13 residues. In DNA form, the CDR3 reads TGTGCCAGCATGGTGACAATGAACACTGAAGCTTTCTTT. This encodes CASMVTMNTEAFF.

The gene calls are TRBV27 and TRBJ2-7; D might be TRBD1 (8 bases). Germline V CDR1 and CDR2: MNHEY, SMNVEV (reference sequence). V lost 3 bases and J lost 3, with 21 bases in between. This CDR3 comprises 17 residues. The CDR3 DNA sequence: TGTGCCAGCAGTTTTGGACAGGGAGGGGGGAAGAGCTACGAGCAGTACTTC. Translation gives CASSFGQGGGKSYEQYF.

The chain recombines TRBV9 with TRBJ1-2, with D maybe TRBD1 (5 bases). CDR1 and CDR2 (germline): SGDLS, YYNGEE. The CDR3 has 14 residues. V lost 2 bases and J lost 10, with 18 bases in between. The CDR3 DNA reads TGTGCCAGCAGCGTTAACCCGGCGGAGGGACCCTACACCTTC. Amino acids: CASSVNPAEGPYTF.

This clone was recorded a few times. The rearrangement links TRBV5-6 to TRBJ2-5, with a weak D call TRBD2 (5 bases). V lost 4 bases and J lost 7, with 14 bases in between. In germline, CDR1 is SGHDT, CDR2 YYEEEE. The CDR3 has 13 amino acids. CDR3 residues: CASSRHGEGTQYF. DNA for the CDR3: TGTGCCAGCAGCCGACACGGCGAGGGGACCCAGTACTTC.

The genes are TRBV28 and TRBJ1-2, with 7 positions matching TRBD1. V shed 6 bases and J 8 bases; nucleotides not matched to a gene: 18. CDR1 is MDHEN and CDR2 is SYDVKM in the germline V gene. The CDR3 is 16 amino acids. DNA of the CDR3: TGTGCCAGCAGCTCCCCCGGGACAGAACTCTGGGGGGGCTACACCTTC. Residues: CASSSPGTELWGGYTF.

V is TRBV9 and J is TRBJ2-2, with D perhaps matching TRBD2 (6 bases). This CDR3 contains 16 residues. The V and J ends lost 4 bases and 3 bases respectively, with 16 bases between them. From germline, CDR1 is SGDLS and CDR2 YYNGEE. CDR3 sequence: CASSPTGGLYTGELFF. The CDR3 nucleotides are TGTGCCAGCAGCCCAACTGGGGGACTTTACACCGGGGAGCTGTTTTTT. The full variable domain, in which reference TRBV9 and TRBJ2-2 provide the parts outside the CDR3, is DSGVTQTPKHLITATGQRVTLRCSPRSGDLSVYWYQQSLDQGLQFLIQYYNGEERAKGNILERFSAQQFPDLHSELNLSSLELGDSALYFCASSPTGGLYTGELFFGEGSRLTVL.

The rearrangement uses TRBV27 and TRBJ1-6; D gene unclear. This CDR3 has 13 amino acids. CDR1 is MNHEY and CDR2 is SMNVEV in the germline V gene (reference sequence). Between the trimmed V and J ends, which lost 3 bases and 9 bases, there was a span of 9 bases. CDR3 bases: TGTGCCAGCAGTTTTGGGCCCAGTTCACCCCTCCACTTT. It yields the protein CASSFGPSSPLHF.

The gene calls are TRBV18 and TRBJ1-4; 8 bases line up with TRBD1. This CDR3 spans 16 amino acids. Trimming removed 3 bases from V and 4 bases from J; junction bases left unmatched: 7. The germline V gene encodes CDR1 KGHSH and CDR2 LQKENI. The CDR3 DNA is TGTGCCAGCTCACCCCCGGCCAGGGGGCATAATGAAAAACTGTTTTTT. Translating gives CASSPPARGHNEKLFF.

The chain uses TRBV3-1 (or the pseudogene TRBV3-2) and TRBJ2-7; 9 positions agree with TRBD1. Trimming took 2 bases from V and 0 from J; bases not matched to a gene: 2. CDR1 is LGHDT and CDR2 is YNNKEL in the germline V gene (reference sequence). CDR3 size: 15 residues. This CDR3 is CASSQRTGVSYEQYF. CDR3 in DNA: TGTGCCAGCAGCCAACGGACAGGGGTCTCCTACGAGCAGTACTTC.

The chain recombines TRBV6-5 with TRBJ2-5; D is unclear. V lost 4 bases to trimming and J lost 5 bases, with 11 bases between them. The CDR3 length is 13 residues. CDR1 and CDR2 from the germline V gene are MNHEY and SVGAGI. The CDR3 region has the DNA TGTGCCAGCAGTTTTCATGTGTCCGAGACCCAGTACTTC. The encoded protein is CASSFHVSETQYF.

This clone was observed a handful of times. The rearrangement joins TRBV16 to TRBJ1-5; 7 bases match TRBD1. Germline V gene lookup returns CDR1 KGHSY and CDR2 FQNENV. This CDR3 comprises 14 residues. The J segment lost 5 bases and the V segment lost 2 bases, leaving 3 bases of the junction unmatched. CDR3 residues: CASSQQGEDQPQHF. The CDR3 DNA follows: TGTGCCAGCAGCCAACAGGGGGAGGATCAGCCCCAGCATTTT.

This clone was seen once. The chain recombines TRBV4-3 with TRBJ1-6, with TRBD1 matching over 10 bases. V lost 0 bases to trimming and J lost 3 bases; unmatched junction nucleotides: 11. CDR3 length: 20 residues. Germline-derived CDR1 and CDR2 are LGHNA and YSLEER. DNA of the CDR3: TGCGCCAGCAGCCAAGATCTCCCGGGACAGGGGTCCCACTATAATTCACCCCTCCACTTT. Protein: CASSQDLPGQGSHYNSPLHF.

The rearrangement joins TRBV19 to TRBJ1-5, with 8 bases matching TRBD1. The germline CDR1 and CDR2 sequences are LNHDA and SQIVND (reference sequence). The CDR3 loop spans 15 amino acids. J was trimmed by 1 base and V by 5 bases; bases with no gene match: 4. The chain's CDR3 is CASSSGGSSNQPQHF. The CDR3 nucleotides read TGTGCCAGTAGTTCAGGGGGCTCGAGCAATCAGCCCCAGCATTTT.

This rearrangement joins TRBV5-4 to TRBJ2-3; possible D gene TRBD2, 5 bases. V dropped 4 bases and J dropped 6 bases, with 15 bases sitting between them. Looked up from germline, CDR1 is SGHNT and CDR2 is YYREEE (reference sequence). The CDR3 totals 14 residues. DNA of the CDR3: TGTGCCAGCAGCCCGCGGACTGACGCCGATACGCAGTATTTT. Protein product: CASSPRTDADTQYF. The variable domain in full, completed from reference TRBV5-4 and TRBJ2-3, reads ETGVTQSPTHLIKTRGQQVTLRCSSQSGHNTVSWYQQALGQGPQFIFQYYREEENGRGNFPPRFSGLQFPNYSSELNVNALELDDSALYLCASSPRTDADTQYFGPGTRLTVL.

With respect to this clone: An end of the junction does not agree with germline; a read error may underlie this. The chain uses TRBV5-1 and TRBJ2-5; D is possibly TRBD2 (5 bases). CDR1 SGHRS and CDR2 YFSETQ come from the germline V gene. This CDR3 region has 17 residues. The CDR3 is CASSLARGNMYQETQYF. In DNA, the CDR3 is TGCGCCAGCAGTTTGGCCCGGGGAAATATGTACCAAGAGACCCAGTACTTC.

Comments on this clone: In the same sample, other DNA sequences code for this CDR3. This sequence joins TRBV7-9 and TRBJ1-4; 9 positions match TRBD1. From germline, CDR1 is SEHNR and CDR2 FQNEAQ (reference sequence). The CDR3 consists of 14 residues. The J segment lost 5 bases and the V segment lost 4 bases, leaving 2 bases of the junction unmatched. The CDR3 coding sequence is TGTGCCAGCAGCTCTGGACAGGGGAATGAAAAACTGTTTTTT. This encodes CASSSGQGNEKLFF.

V gene TRBV7-9 combines with J gene TRBJ2-1, with D perhaps matching TRBD2 (5 bases). The CDR3 is 14 residues long. Germline V gene data show CDR1 as SEHNR and CDR2 as FQNEAQ (reference sequence). V was trimmed by 3 bases and J by 1 base, leaving 7 bases between them. The CDR3 sequence: CASSLEDSYNEQFF. CDR3 DNA sequence: TGTGCCAGCAGCTTGGAGGATTCCTACAATGAGCAGTTCTTC.

J is TRBJ2-2 and V is TRBV29-1; D gene uncertain. The CDR3 totals 12 residues. Trimming stripped 4 bases from V and 1 base from J, with 4 bases between. Germline values: CDR1 SQVTM, CDR2 ANQGSEA. The CDR3 bases are TGCAGCGTTGCCGGGAACACCGGGGAGCTGTTTTTT. Translation gives CSVAGNTGELFF.

CDR3: CASGLRTGQGLFQPQHF. The CDR3 DNA follows: TGTGCCAGCGGCCTCAGAACCGGACAGGGGCTTTTTCAGCCCCAGCATTTT. The chain uses TRBV28 and TRBJ1-5; 9 bases agree with TRBD1. The V gene's germline CDR1 is MDHEN and CDR2 SYDVKM. This CDR3 comprises 17 residues. V gave up 8 bases and J gave up 6 bases; unmatched junction bases: 17. Complete variable domain (other parts from reference TRBV28 and TRBJ1-5): DVKVTQSSRYLVKRTGEKVFLECVQDMDHENMFWYRQDPGLGLRLIYFSYDVKMKEKGDIPEGYSVSREKKERFSLILESASTNQTSMYLCASGLRTGQGLFQPQHFGDGTRLSIL.

This clone was recorded only once. In DNA, the CDR3 is TGCGCCAGCAGGGAGGGACTAGCGGGAGCCCACGAGCAGTACTTC. This encodes CASREGLAGAHEQYF. The rearrangement uses TRBV4-1 and TRBJ2-7; 14 nucleotides align to TRBD2. The CDR3 has 15 residues. The V and J ends lost 6 bases and 5 bases, in that order; junction bases with no gene match: 6. Germline CDR1 MGHRA, CDR2 YSYEKL.

The chain is built from TRBV7-2 and TRBJ2-2; D not certain. Per the germline V gene, CDR1 is SGHTA and CDR2 is FQGNSA. This CDR3 is built from 15 residues. V gave up 2 bases and J gave up 2 bases, with 9 bases separating them. The chain's CDR3 is CASSLSNTNTGELFF. The CDR3 DNA is TGTGCCAGCAGCTTATCCAACACCAACACCGGGGAGCTGTTTTTT.

The genes are TRBV18 and TRBJ2-5; D gene unclear. The CDR3 has 13 residues. Trimming pared 0 bases from V and 5 bases from J, leaving 7 bases between. In germline, CDR1 is KGHSH, CDR2 LQKENI. CDR3 region: CASSPPSMETQYF. CDR3 DNA sequence: TGTGCCAGCTCACCACCATCAATGGAGACCCAGTACTTC.

The chain joins TRBV28 to TRBJ2-5, with D possibly TRBD2 on 5 matching bases. The V end was cut by 1 base, the J end by 5 bases, with 8 bases between. The CDR3 runs 13 residues. CDR1 is MDHEN, CDR2 SYDVKM, per germline. In nucleotides, the CDR3 is TGTGCCAGCAGTTTATCTAGGAGGGAGACCCAGTACTTC. This gives the protein CASSLSRRETQYF.

This rearrangement joins TRBV6-5 to TRBJ1-1; 9 nucleotides agree with TRBD1. The CDR3 contains 14 residues. Germline lookup yields CDR1 MNHEY and CDR2 SVGAGI. The J segment lost 1 base and the V segment lost 6 bases, leaving 3 bases of the junction unmatched. CDR3 nucleotide sequence: TGTGCCAGCAGGCCGGGACAGGGGAACACTGAAGCTTTCTTT. This codes for CASRPGQGNTEAFF.

The V call is TRBV11-2, the J call TRBJ1-3; TRBD1 aligns across 9 bases. The germline V gene has CDR1 SGHAT and CDR2 FQNNGV. After removal of 5 bases from V and 9 bases from J, the junction contained 5 bases not matched to a gene. CDR3 length: 13 residues. The CDR3 DNA sequence: TGTGCCAGCAGCCTCGGACAGGGGAGCACCATATATTTT. Amino acids: CASSLGQGSTIYF.